This T cell receptor (beta chain) came from a study of blood T cells in healthy people across ages. Across the study: Template switching retrieved approximately one barcoded beta molecule for each two T cells. Study-wide results and limits: Across samples, TCR beta diversity tracked strongly with naive T cell percentage. Compared with aged donors, long-lived donors showed fewer expanded clones, suggesting selection.

Deletions cut 1 base from V and 8 bases from J, with 12 bases between. The germline CDR1 and CDR2 sequences are LGHDT and YNNKEL (reference sequence). The CDR3 consists of 14 residues. It was with a sample-barcoded 5' primer and a J-beta primer mix that a second PCR of roughly 7 to 12 cycles was run. Each TCR beta cDNA got a 12-nucleotide random molecular identifier. One entry per CDR3 protein, called by TCRdb with MiXCR from the 5' RACE reads. The data contain 800,000 or so distinct CDR3 sequences, roughly 46% of them seen just once; the ten biggest clones take up about a sixth. This clonotype was picked up a small number of times. The target antigen is unknown.

The chain joins TRBV3-1 to TRBJ2-1; possibly TRBD1 or TRBD2 for D (5 bases each). This sequence originates from a man older than 75 in good health. The sequenced sample was blood. CDR3 region: CASSQVRGRDEQFF. CDR3 sequence (DNA): TGTGCCAGCAGCCAAGTTCGGGGCCGAGATGAGCAGTTCTTC.